Listed below are T cell receptor beta chains from one sample, sequenced in a study of cytomegalovirus exposure and HLA in healthy donors. Generated by immunoSEQ multiplex PCR, the TCRdb table keeps only in-frame clones and is missing some. The sample has some 210,000 clones, approximately 87% seen once. Sequenced material: PBMCs. These TCRs come from a man aged 25 to 45 in good health and CMV-seronegative. Both conserved end residues are part of each CDR3. The D gene is left open where the match is weak. The size field is filled for only some rows; it gives once, few, many or a size class.

V: TRBV28
size: NA
J: TRBJ2-7
D: NA
CDR3: CATHPDLRKEQYF
DNA: TGTGCCACGCACCCCGACTTGCGTAAGGAGCAGTACTTC

V: TRBV7-6
size: NA
J: TRBJ1-1
D: NA
CDR3: CASSLGGPTEAFF
DNA: TGTGCCAGCAGCTTAGGAGGCCCCACTGAAGCTTTCTTT

V: TRBV19
size: NA
J: TRBJ1-5
D: NA
CDR3: CASNGTPNQPQHF
DNA: TGTGCCAGTAATGGGACACCCAATCAGCCCCAGCATTTT

V: TRBV5-1
size: few
J: TRBJ1-5
D: NA
CDR3: CASSLSAGGSNQPQHF
DNA: TGCGCCAGCAGCTTGAGTGCCGGAGGGAGCAATCAGCCCCAGCATTTT

V: TRBV28
size: NA
J: TRBJ1-1
D: NA
CDR3: CASNAQGTQVGKAFF
DNA: TGTGCCAGTAACGCCCAGGGGACACAAGTCGGGAAAGCTTTCTTT

V: TRBV5-1
size: NA
J: TRBJ2-2
D: TRBD2
CDR3: CASSLGRGANTGELFF
DNA: TGCGCCAGCAGCTTGGGGCGGGGGGCGAACACCGGGGAGCTGTTTTTT

V: TRBV7-6
size: NA
J: TRBJ1-5
D: NA
CDR3: CASSLGQGLNQPQHF
DNA: TGTGCCAGCAGCTTAGGTCAGGGCCTAAATCAGCCCCAGCATTTT

V: TRBV5-5
size: NA
J: TRBJ1-1
D: NA
CDR3: CASFGFVNTEAFF
DNA: TGTGCCAGCTTCGGGTTCGTGAACACTGAAGCTTTCTTT

V: TRBV5-4
size: NA
J: TRBJ1-2
D: TRBD1
CDR3: CASTRTGSYGYTF
DNA: TGTGCCAGCACCCGGACAGGGTCCTATGGCTACACCTTC

V: TRBV10-1
size: NA
J: TRBJ2-5
D: TRBD2
CDR3: CASSESAGKTQYF
DNA: TGCGCCAGCAGTGAGTCAGCGGGGAAGACCCAGTACTTC

V: TRBV7-8
size: NA
J: TRBJ2-3
D: NA
CDR3: CASSLVTIGGYGTDTQYF
DNA: TGTGCCAGCAGCTTAGTAACCATTGGGGGCTACGGCACAGATACGCAGTATTTT

V: TRBV21-1
size: NA
J: TRBJ2-1
D: NA
CDR3: CASSPPWASGSYNEQFF
DNA: NA

V: TRBV7-9
size: NA
J: TRBJ1-2
D: NA
CDR3: CSSSPEDRQNYGYTF
DNA: TGTTCCAGCAGCCCCGAAGACAGGCAGAACTATGGCTACACCTTC

V: TRBV5-1
size: NA
J: TRBJ2-3
D: NA
CDR3: CASSFGPSTDTQYF
DNA: TGCGCCAGCAGCTTTGGGCCTAGCACAGATACGCAGTATTTT

V: TRBV6-1
size: NA
J: TRBJ2-7
D: NA
CDR3: CASSDYGTLFSYEQYF
DNA: TGTGCCAGCAGTGATTACGGGACACTTTTCTCCTACGAGCAGTACTTC

V: TRBV29-1
size: NA
J: TRBJ2-1
D: NA
CDR3: CSVEGSGGDEQFF
DNA: TGCAGCGTTGAAGGAAGCGGAGGGGATGAGCAGTTCTTC

V: TRBV5-1
size: NA
J: TRBJ1-1
D: TRBD1
CDR3: CASSLGQGSEAFF
DNA: TGCGCCAGCAGCCTAGGACAGGGCTCTGAAGCTTTCTTT

V: TRBV6-5
size: NA
J: TRBJ1-2
D: NA
CDR3: CASSRDLKNYGYTF
DNA: TGTGCCAGCAGTCGGGACTTAAAAAACTATGGCTACACCTTC

V: TRBV28
size: NA
J: TRBJ2-4
D: NA
CDR3: CASSFSRGADIQYF
DNA: TGTGCCAGCAGTTTCTCTCGGGGGGCTGACATTCAGTACTTC

V: TRBV10-3
size: NA
J: TRBJ2-1
D: TRBD2
CDR3: CAISEGLAIEQFF
DNA: TGTGCCATCAGTGAGGGACTAGCTATTGAGCAGTTCTTC

V: TRBV11-2
size: NA
J: TRBJ1-2
D: NA
CDR3: CASSLGTNYGYTF
DNA: TGTGCCAGCAGCTTAGGGACAAACTATGGCTACACCTTC

V: TRBV15
size: NA
J: TRBJ2-3
D: TRBD2
CDR3: CATSRRLAGAPDTQYF
DNA: TGTGCCACCAGCAGAAGACTAGCGGGAGCCCCAGATACGCAGTATTTT

V: TRBV19
size: NA
J: TRBJ1-1
D: NA
CDR3: CASSMWTDEAFF
DNA: TGTGCCAGTAGTATGTGGACAGATGAAGCTTTCTTT

V: TRBV7-9
size: NA
J: TRBJ1-5
D: TRBD1
CDR3: CSSSLGDRGYSNQPQHF
DNA: TGTTCCAGCAGCTTAGGGGACAGGGGCTATAGCAATCAGCCCCAGCATTTT

V: TRBV14
size: few
J: TRBJ1-5
D: NA
CDR3: CASSQGAWQPQHF
DNA: TGTGCCAGCAGCCAAGGGGCTTGGCAGCCCCAGCATTTT

V: TRBV29-1
size: few
J: TRBJ2-1
D: TRBD1
CDR3: CSALGDDRGNDEQFF
DNA: TGCAGTGCCCTTGGAGACGACAGGGGTAACGATGAGCAGTTCTTC

V: TRBV7-9
size: NA
J: TRBJ2-1
D: NA
CDR3: CASSFSGGKDNEQFF
DNA: TGTGCCAGCAGCTTTTCGGGCGGGAAGGACAATGAGCAGTTCTTC

V: TRBV30
size: few
J: TRBJ2-7
D: TRBD1
CDR3: CAWSVPGQDASVQYF
DNA: TGTGCCTGGAGTGTTCCGGGACAGGATGCCTCTGTGCAGTACTTC

V: TRBV6-5
size: NA
J: TRBJ1-2
D: TRBD1
CDR3: CASSRTGGPLGYTF
DNA: TGTGCCAGCAGCAGGACAGGGGGCCCCCTTGGCTACACCTTC